The 13 T cell receptor beta chains reported below all come from one sample, sequenced in a study of CD8+ T cells in alopecia areata. RNA extraction was followed by reverse transcription into cDNA, which acted as the sequencing template. The method was immunoSEQ multiplex PCR; TCRdb's version includes in-frame clones alone and lacks a portion of them. This table holds roughly 100,000 clones, approximately 52% found once. Input material: CD4+ T cells sorted from blood. The receptors shown here come from a human donor in good health.

J is TRBJ2-5 and V is TRBV5-6; the D gene is possibly TRBD1 (5 bases). The CDR3 extends over 14 amino acids. Between the trimmed V and J ends, which lost 0 bases and 3 bases, there was a span of 9 bases. CDR1 and CDR2 (germline): SGHDT, YYEEEE. In DNA form, the CDR3 reads TGTGCCAGCAGCTTGGTTTCCAGGGAAGAGACCCAGTACTTC. Its translation is CASSLVSREETQYF. The full variable domain, completed using reference TRBV5-6 and TRBJ2-5, is DAGVTQSPTHLIKTRGQQVTLRCSPKSGHDTVSWYQQALGQGPQFIFQYYEEEERQRGNFPDRFSGHQFPNYSSELNVNALLLGDSALYLCASSLVSREETQYFGPGTRLLVL.

The V and J genes are TRBV7-3 and TRBJ1-1; D is unresolved. CDR3 length: 13 amino acids. Germline V CDR1 and CDR2: SGHTA, FQGTGA. Trimming took off 2 bases at V and 1 base at J, with 5 bases between the two ends. The CDR3 reads CASSLGTNTEAFF. Written as DNA, the CDR3 is TGTGCCAGCAGCTTAGGCACGAACACTGAAGCTTTCTTT.

This rearrangement joins TRBV29-1 to TRBJ1-2; possibly TRBD1 for D (6 bases). Germline V gene data show CDR1 as SQVTM and CDR2 as ANQGSEA. CDR3 length: 15 amino acids. Deletions cut 7 bases from V and 6 bases from J, with 24 bases between. CDR3 residues: CSAERIVRGGDGYTF. The CDR3 bases are TGCAGCGCCGAAAGAATTGTTAGAGGGGGGGATGGCTACACCTTC.

The chain recombines TRBV29-1 with TRBJ2-5; D is perhaps TRBD1 (5 bases). V shed 5 bases and J shed 4 bases, with 8 bases lying between them. Germline CDR1 reads SQVTM; CDR2 reads ANQGSEA. The CDR3 loop spans 11 amino acids. CDR3 sequence: CSVTGSETQYF. As DNA, the CDR3 is TGCAGCGTTACAGGATCAGAGACCCAGTACTTC.

This clone has a handful of counts. The chain links TRBV29-1 to TRBJ2-5, with D uncertain. Looked up from germline, CDR1 is SQVTM and CDR2 is ANQGSEA. The CDR3 has 13 amino acids. The germline V and J ends were trimmed by 6 bases and 3 bases, with 14 bases remaining between them. The CDR3 DNA reads TGCAGCGTAGGTAGGACGGTAAAAGAGACCCAGTACTTC. Its translation is CSVGRTVKETQYF.

This clone showed up just a few times. In nucleotides, the CDR3 is TGTGCCAGCAGTCCCCGAGGGGGTGGATCCTACAATGAGCAGTTCTTC. This gives the protein CASSPRGGGSYNEQFF. The V call is TRBV28, the J call TRBJ2-1, with D possibly matching TRBD1 (6 bases). The V end was cut by 5 bases, the J end by 1 base, with 15 bases between. Germline loops: CDR1 MDHEN, CDR2 SYDVKM. The CDR3 is made up of 16 amino acids.

V gene TRBV28 combines with J gene TRBJ2-5; TRBD1 agrees at 10 bases. Unmatched junction bases numbered 11, after V lost 5 bases and J lost 11 bases. The CDR3 contains 14 residues. Germline V gene data show CDR1 as MDHEN and CDR2 as SYDVKM. CDR3 DNA: TGTGCCAGCAGTCCTAGACAGGGGGCTGTTGAGCAGTACTTC. Translation: CASSPRQGAVEQYF. The complete variable domain, with remaining parts taken from reference TRBV28 and TRBJ2-5, reads DVKVTQSSRYLVKRTGEKVFLECVQDMDHENMFWYRQDPGLGLRLIYFSYDVKMKEKGDIPEGYSVSREKKERFSLILESASTNQTSMYLCASSPRQGAVEQYFGPGTRLLVL.

The chain couples TRBV30 to TRBJ2-7; 9 bases are shared with TRBD1. This CDR3 is built from 13 residues. CDR1 and CDR2 from the germline V gene are GTSNPN and SVGIG (reference sequence). Unmatched junction bases numbered 10, after V lost 7 bases and J lost 6 bases. Written as DNA, the CDR3 is TGTGCCTACGCGGGACAGGGTTTAGCCGAGCAGTACTTC. Protein sequence: CAYAGQGLAEQYF.

This clone was seen a single time. The chain is built from TRBV5-6 and TRBJ1-3; 12 nucleotides agree with TRBD1. The CDR3 is 16 residues long. In germline, CDR1 is SGHDT, CDR2 YYEEEE. With 4 bases clipped from V and 4 bases from J, the junction kept 6 bases outside the gene matches. The CDR3 DNA sequence: TGTGCCAGCAGCATCTCCGGGACAGGGGGCGGAAACACCATATATTTT. Its translation is CASSISGTGGGNTIYF.

CDR3 amino acids: CAWSFGTANTEAFF. The CDR3 DNA follows: TGTGCCTGGAGTTTTGGGACTGCGAACACTGAAGCTTTCTTT. The rearrangement joins TRBV30 to TRBJ1-1, with D perhaps matching TRBD1 (5 bases). Germline values: CDR1 GTSNPN, CDR2 SVGIG (reference sequence). This CDR3 contains 14 residues. V was trimmed by 2 bases and J by 1 base, leaving 11 bases between them.

This clone occurred once. The V and J genes are TRBV5-4 and TRBJ1-2, with D possibly matching TRBD1 (5 bases). V was cut by 5 bases and J by 4 bases, with 12 bases left in between. The CDR3 length is 13 residues. From germline, CDR1 is SGHNT and CDR2 YYREEE (reference sequence). The CDR3: CASRQGVTYGYTF. The CDR3 DNA is TGTGCCAGCAGACAAGGGGTTACCTATGGCTACACCTTC.

The genes are TRBV30 and TRBJ2-2, with a possible D match to TRBD2 (6 bases). Trimming removed 0 bases at V and 5 bases at J, with 10 bases between. Germline CDR1 and CDR2: GTSNPN and SVGIG (reference sequence). The CDR3 loop spans 14 amino acids. The CDR3 spells CAWSVTGGTGELFF. CDR3 coding DNA: TGTGCCTGGAGTGTAACCGGGGGAACCGGGGAGCTGTTTTTT.

The chain couples TRBV11-1 to TRBJ2-5; D is unclear. CDR3 length: 14 amino acids. Trimming shortened V by 6 bases and J by 5 bases, and 16 bases separated the two germline ends. CDR1 SGHAT and CDR2 FQDESV come from the germline V gene (reference sequence). The CDR3 DNA is TGTGCCAGCAGATCTCAACGACATGCGGAGACCCAGTACTTC. Translated, it gives CASRSQRHAETQYF.